What follows are 6 T cell receptor beta chains derived from one specimen sequenced in a study of blood T cell repertoires in COVID-19. Assay: immunoSEQ multiplex PCR; the TCRdb copy retains only in-frame clones and omits some. The sample lists about 160,000 clones, approximately 85% occurring once. The sequenced sample consisted of peripheral blood. These receptor sequences come from a woman aged 60 to 75 with COVID-19, enrolled during active disease.

The chain has TRBV6-5 and TRBJ2-1; D remains ambiguous. Per the germline V gene, CDR1 is MNHEY and CDR2 is SVGAGI. V lost 1 base, J lost 9 bases, and 13 bases lay in between. The CDR3 covers 14 residues. This chain's CDR3 is CASSYWLESGEQFF. DNA of the CDR3: TGTGCCAGCAGTTACTGGCTAGAGTCGGGTGAGCAGTTCTTC.

This chain joins TRBV4-1 and TRBJ2-1, with TRBD2 matching 10 bases. The V gene end was trimmed by 1 base and the J gene end by 10 bases; junction bases not matched to a gene: 4. The CDR3 sequence is 14 residues long. Germline assignment: CDR1 MGHRA and CDR2 YSYEKL. The CDR3 here is CASSQVRAGGEQFF. CDR3 DNA sequence: TGCGCCAGCAGCCAAGTTCGAGCGGGAGGGGAGCAGTTCTTC.

The V and J genes are TRBV5-1 and TRBJ1-1; TRBD1 agrees at 10 bases. Unmatched junction bases numbered 4, after V lost 4 bases and J lost 1 base. CDR3 length: 15 amino acids. Germline V CDR1 and CDR2: SGHRS, YFSETQ. The CDR3 sequence: CASSARQGANTEAFF. The CDR3 region has the DNA TGCGCCAGCAGCGCGAGACAGGGGGCGAACACTGAAGCTTTCTTT.

The J gene is TRBJ2-3, the V gene TRBV9, with 14 bases that match TRBD2. In germline, CDR1 is SGDLS, CDR2 YYNGEE. V trimming: 4 bases; J trimming: 10 bases; junction bases outside the gene matches: 11. The CDR3 has 16 residues. CDR3 residues: CASSSSGTSGSKAQYF. As DNA, the CDR3 is TGTGCCAGCAGCTCGTCCGGGACTAGCGGGAGCAAGGCGCAGTATTTT.

J is TRBJ1-1 and V is TRBV18, with 7 bases fitting TRBD1. Per germline, CDR1 KGHSH and CDR2 LQKENI. The CDR3 has 18 residues. The J segment lost 0 bases and the V segment lost 6 bases, leaving 16 bases of the junction unmatched. CDR3 DNA: TGTGCCAGCTCGGTCATACAGGGGCTACCCTTCATGAACACTGAAGCTTTCTTT. Protein: CASSVIQGLPFMNTEAFF.

This chain connects TRBV5-1 to TRBJ2-3; D not certain. This CDR3 region has 14 residues. Germline CDR1 is SGHRS and CDR2 is YFSETQ. V lost 4 bases and J lost 2, with 11 bases in between. CDR3 bases: TGCGCCAGCAGCCCCCGCGAGCTCACAGATACGCAGTATTTT. It specifies CASSPRELTDTQYF.